This T cell receptor beta chain derives from a study of CD8+ T cells in alopecia areata. The germline V and J ends were trimmed by 1 base and 1 base, with 10 bases remaining between them. Germline CDR1 reads LNHDA; CDR2 reads SQIVND (reference sequence). This CDR3 comprises 15 residues. Treatment described: oral pan-JAK inhibitor, 5-10 mg twice daily. Researchers took lesional scalp punch biopsies and peripheral blood from people who were alopecia areata patients. The authors extracted RNA and reverse transcribed it into cDNA as the sequencing template. Profiled with immunoSEQ multiplex PCR; TCRdb holds only in-frame clones, not every one. The sample has tens of thousands of clones, over 70% seen once; the top ten hold 17%.

The sequence was collected from a human donor with alopecia areata. Here the sequenced sample was CD8+ T cells sorted from blood, taken between weeks 43 and 45, from a patient treated with tofacitinib. The chain couples TRBV19 to TRBJ1-1; a possible D gene is TRBD1 (5 bases). CDR3 sequence reads: CASSIGGGSNTEAFF. The CDR3 nucleotides are TGTGCCAGTAGTATAGGCGGGGGTTCGAACACTGAAGCTTTCTTT.